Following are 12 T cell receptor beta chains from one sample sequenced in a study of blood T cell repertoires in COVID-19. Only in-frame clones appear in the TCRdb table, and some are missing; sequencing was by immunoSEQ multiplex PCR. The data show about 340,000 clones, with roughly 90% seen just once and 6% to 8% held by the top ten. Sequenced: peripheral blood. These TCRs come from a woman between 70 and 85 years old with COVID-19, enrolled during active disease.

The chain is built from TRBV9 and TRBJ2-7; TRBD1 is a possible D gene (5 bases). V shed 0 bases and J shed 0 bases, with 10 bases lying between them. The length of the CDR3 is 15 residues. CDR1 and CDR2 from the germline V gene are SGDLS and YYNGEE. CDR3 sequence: CASSVGTGPSYEQYF. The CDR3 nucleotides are TGTGCCAGCAGCGTAGGAACAGGACCCTCCTACGAGCAGTACTTC. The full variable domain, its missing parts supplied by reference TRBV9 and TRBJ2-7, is DSGVTQTPKHLITATGQRVTLRCSPRSGDLSVYWYQQSLDQGLQFLIQYYNGEERAKGNILERFSAQQFPDLHSELNLSSLELGDSALYFCASSVGTGPSYEQYFGPGTRLTVT.

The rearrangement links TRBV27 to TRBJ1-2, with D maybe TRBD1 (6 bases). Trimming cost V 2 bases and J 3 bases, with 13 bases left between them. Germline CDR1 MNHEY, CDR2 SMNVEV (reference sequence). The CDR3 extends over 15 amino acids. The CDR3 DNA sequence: TGTGCCAGCAGTTTAGGTTGGGGGCTGGACTATGGCTACACCTTC. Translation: CASSLGWGLDYGYTF.

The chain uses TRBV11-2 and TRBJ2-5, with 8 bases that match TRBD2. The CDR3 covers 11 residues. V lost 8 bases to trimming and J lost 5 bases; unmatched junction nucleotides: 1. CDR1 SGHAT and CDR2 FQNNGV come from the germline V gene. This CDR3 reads CASGGGETQYF. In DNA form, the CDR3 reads TGTGCCAGCGGCGGGGGGGAGACCCAGTACTTC.

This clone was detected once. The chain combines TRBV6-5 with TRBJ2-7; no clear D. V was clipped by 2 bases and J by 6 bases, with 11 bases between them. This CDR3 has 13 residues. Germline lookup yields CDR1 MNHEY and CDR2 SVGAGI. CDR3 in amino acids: CASSYGPLGEQYF. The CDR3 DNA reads TGTGCCAGCAGTTACGGGCCGTTGGGCGAGCAGTACTTC.

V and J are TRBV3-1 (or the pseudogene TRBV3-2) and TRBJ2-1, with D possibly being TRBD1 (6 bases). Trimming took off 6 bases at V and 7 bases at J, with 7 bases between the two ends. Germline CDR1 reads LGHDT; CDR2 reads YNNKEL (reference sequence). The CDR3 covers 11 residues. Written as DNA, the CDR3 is TGTGCCAGCAGTCAGGGGAATGAGCAGTTCTTC. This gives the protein CASSQGNEQFF.

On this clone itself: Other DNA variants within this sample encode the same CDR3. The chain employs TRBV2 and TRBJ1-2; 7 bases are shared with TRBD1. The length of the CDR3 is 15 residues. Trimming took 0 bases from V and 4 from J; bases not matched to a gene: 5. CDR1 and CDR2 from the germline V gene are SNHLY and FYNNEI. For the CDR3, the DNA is TGTGCCAGCAGTGAAGCTGGCCAGGGGGTCTATGGCTACACCTTC. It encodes CASSEAGQGVYGYTF. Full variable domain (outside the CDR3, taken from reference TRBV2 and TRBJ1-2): EPEVTQTPSHQVTQMGQEVILRCVPISNHLYFYWYRQILGQKVEFLVSFYNNEISEKSEIFDDQFSVERPDGSNFTLKIRSTKLEDSAMYFCASSEAGQGVYGYTFGSGTRLTVV.

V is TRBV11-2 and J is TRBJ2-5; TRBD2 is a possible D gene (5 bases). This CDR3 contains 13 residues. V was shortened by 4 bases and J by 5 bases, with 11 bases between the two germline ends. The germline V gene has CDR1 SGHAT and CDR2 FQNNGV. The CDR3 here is CASSSGGRETQYF. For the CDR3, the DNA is TGTGCCAGCAGCTCCGGAGGCCGGGAGACCCAGTACTTC.

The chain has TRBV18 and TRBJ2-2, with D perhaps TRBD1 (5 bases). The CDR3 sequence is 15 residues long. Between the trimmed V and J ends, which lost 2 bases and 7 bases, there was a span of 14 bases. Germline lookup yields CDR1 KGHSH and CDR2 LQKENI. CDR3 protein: CASSPRGAGFGELFF. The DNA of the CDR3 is TGTGCCAGCTCACCAAGGGGCGCAGGATTCGGGGAGCTGTTTTTT.

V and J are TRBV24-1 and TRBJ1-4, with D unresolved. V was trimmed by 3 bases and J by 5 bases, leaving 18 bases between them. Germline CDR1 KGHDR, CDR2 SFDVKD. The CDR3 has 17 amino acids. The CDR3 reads CATSDPTGSGGNEKLFF. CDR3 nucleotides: TGTGCCACCAGTGATCCCACCGGTTCGGGTGGAAATGAAAAACTGTTTTTT.

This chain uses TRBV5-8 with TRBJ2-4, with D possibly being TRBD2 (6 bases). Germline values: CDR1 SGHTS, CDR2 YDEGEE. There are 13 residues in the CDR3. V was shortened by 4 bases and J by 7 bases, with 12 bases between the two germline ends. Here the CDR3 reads CASSGLGRNIQYF. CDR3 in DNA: TGTGCCAGCAGCGGATTAGGGAGGAACATTCAGTACTTC.

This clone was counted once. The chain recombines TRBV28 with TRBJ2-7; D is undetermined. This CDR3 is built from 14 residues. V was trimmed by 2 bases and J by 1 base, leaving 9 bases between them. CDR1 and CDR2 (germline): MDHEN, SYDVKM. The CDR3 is CASSLAGGSYEQYF. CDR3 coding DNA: TGTGCCAGCAGTTTAGCTGGCGGTTCCTACGAGCAGTACTTC.

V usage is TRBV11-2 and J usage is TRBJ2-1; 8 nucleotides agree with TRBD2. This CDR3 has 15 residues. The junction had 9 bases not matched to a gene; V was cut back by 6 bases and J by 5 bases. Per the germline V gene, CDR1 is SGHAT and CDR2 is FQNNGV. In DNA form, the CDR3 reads TGTGCCAGCAGATTCCCCGGGGGGGCCGACAATGAGCAGTTCTTC. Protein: CASRFPGGADNEQFF.